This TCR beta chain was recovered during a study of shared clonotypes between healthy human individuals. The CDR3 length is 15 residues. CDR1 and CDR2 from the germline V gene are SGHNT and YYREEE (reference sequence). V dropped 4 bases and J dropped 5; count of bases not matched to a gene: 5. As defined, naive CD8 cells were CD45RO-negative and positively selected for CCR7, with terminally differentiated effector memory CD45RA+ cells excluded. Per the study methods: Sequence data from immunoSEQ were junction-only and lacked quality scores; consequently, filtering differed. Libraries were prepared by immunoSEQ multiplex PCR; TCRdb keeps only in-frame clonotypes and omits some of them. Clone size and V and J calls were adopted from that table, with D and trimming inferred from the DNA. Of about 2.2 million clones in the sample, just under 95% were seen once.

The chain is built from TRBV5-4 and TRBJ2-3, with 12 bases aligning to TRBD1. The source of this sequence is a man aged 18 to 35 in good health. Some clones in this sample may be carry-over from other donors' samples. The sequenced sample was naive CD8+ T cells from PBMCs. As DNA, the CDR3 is TGTGCCAGCAGCCCCGGGACAGGGGGCTTAGATACGCAGTATTTT. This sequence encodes CASSPGTGGLDTQYF.